Sequencing of this T cell receptor beta chain was carried out in a study of spatial heterogeneity in lung cancer. Findings and limits, study-wide: Tumors with more nonsynonymous mutations had more expanded intratumoral alpha and beta TCRs.

A single record per CDR3 protein comes from TCRdb applying MiXCR to the 5' RACE reads. The profile shows 8,500 to 10,000 distinct CDR3 sequences, around 55% of them singletons. The time point: sample taken at primary tumor resection. Trimming shortened V by 7 bases and J by 7 bases, and 15 bases separated the two germline ends. CDR1 is DFQATT and CDR2 is SNEGSKA in the germline V gene (reference sequence). The CDR3 has 12 amino acids. This clonotype was seen only a few times. As yet, its antigen is unknown. The library was built for alpha chains, so this beta chain is an off-target read and its size means little.

The sequence came from a female donor with early-stage non-small cell lung cancer. Source: lung tumor tissue, taken at surgery. V usage is TRBV20-1 and J usage is TRBJ2-3; D not resolved. CDR3 in DNA: TGCAGTGTTCCCTTCCGGTGGAATACGCAGTATTTT. As protein: CSVPFRWNTQYF.